The 2 T cell receptor beta chains below were found in one sample sequenced in a study of cytomegalovirus exposure and HLA in healthy donors. In the PCR, 60 Vbeta and 13 Jbeta primers were used. Generated by immunoSEQ multiplex PCR, the TCRdb table keeps only in-frame clones and is missing some. The repertoire holds approximately 50,000 clones, with around 82% as singletons. Material: PBMCs. These receptors all stem from a man aged 30 to 39 in good health and CMV-seropositive.

This chain uses TRBV5-6 with TRBJ2-7; D is possibly TRBD2 (7 bases). Germline values: CDR1 SGHDT, CDR2 YYEEEE. CDR3 size: 12 residues. V lost 5 bases to trimming and J lost 9 bases, with 15 bases between them. CDR3 loop: CASSWGGLRQYF. CDR3 sequence (DNA): TGTGCCAGCAGTTGGGGGGGCCTTCGGCAGTACTTC.

The rearrangement links TRBV6-1 to TRBJ1-2, with TRBD1 matching over 7 bases. Unmatched junction bases numbered 9, after V lost 9 bases and J lost 8 bases. The length of the CDR3 is 12 residues. CDR1 is MNHNS and CDR2 is SASEGT in the germline V gene. CDR3 protein: CARSNRGSGYTF. In DNA, the CDR3 is TGTGCCAGGAGTAACAGGGGATCGGGCTACACCTTC.